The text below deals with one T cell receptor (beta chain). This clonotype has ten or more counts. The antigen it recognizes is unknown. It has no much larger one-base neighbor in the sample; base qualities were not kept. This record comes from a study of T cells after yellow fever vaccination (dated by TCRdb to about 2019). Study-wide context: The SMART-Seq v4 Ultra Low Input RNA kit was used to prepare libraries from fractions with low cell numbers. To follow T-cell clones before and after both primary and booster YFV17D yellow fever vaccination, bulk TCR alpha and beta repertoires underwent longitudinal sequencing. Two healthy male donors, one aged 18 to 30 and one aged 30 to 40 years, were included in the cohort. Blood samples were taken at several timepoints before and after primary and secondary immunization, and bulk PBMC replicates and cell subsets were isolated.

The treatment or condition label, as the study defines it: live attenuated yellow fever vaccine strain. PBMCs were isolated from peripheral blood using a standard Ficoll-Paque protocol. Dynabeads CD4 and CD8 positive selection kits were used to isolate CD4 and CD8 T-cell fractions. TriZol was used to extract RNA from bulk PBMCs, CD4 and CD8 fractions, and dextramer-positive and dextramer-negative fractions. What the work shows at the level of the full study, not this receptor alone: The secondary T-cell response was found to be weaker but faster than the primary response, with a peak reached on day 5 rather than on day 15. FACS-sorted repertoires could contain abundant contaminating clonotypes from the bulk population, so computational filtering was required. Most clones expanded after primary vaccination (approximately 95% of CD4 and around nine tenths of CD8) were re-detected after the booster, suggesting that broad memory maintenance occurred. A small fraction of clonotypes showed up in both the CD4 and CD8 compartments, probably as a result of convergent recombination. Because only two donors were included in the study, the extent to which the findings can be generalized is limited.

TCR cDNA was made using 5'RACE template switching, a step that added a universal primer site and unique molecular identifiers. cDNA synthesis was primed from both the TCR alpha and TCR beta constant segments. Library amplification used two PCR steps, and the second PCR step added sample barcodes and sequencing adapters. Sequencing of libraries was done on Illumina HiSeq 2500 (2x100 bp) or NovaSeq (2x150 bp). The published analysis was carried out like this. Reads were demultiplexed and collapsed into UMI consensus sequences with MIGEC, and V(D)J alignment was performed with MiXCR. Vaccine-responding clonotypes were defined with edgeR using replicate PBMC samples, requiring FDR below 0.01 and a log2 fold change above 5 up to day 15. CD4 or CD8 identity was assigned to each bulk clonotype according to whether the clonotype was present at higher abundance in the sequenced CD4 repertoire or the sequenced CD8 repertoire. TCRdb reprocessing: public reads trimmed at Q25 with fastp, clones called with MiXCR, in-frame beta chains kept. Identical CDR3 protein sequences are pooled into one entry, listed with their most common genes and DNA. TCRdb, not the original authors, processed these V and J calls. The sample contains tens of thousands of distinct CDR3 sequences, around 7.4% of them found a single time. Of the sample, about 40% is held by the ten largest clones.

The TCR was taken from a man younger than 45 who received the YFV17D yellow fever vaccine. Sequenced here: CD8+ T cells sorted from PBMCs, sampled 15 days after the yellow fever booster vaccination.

The CDR3 has the sequence CASRVAVGYEQYF. The bases read TGTGCCAGCAGGGTAGCGGTCGGCTACGAGCAGTACTTC. The sequence joins TRBV2 to TRBJ2-7, with a tentative D gene TRBD2 over 6 matching bases. Inclusive of the bounding cysteine and phenylalanine, the CDR3 is 13 residues long. Only the CDR3 part of the read is kept: 39 bases, read in frame from the first base. At the junction V is shortened by 6 bases and J by 3 bases, with 12 bases in between. The germline V gene provides CDR1 SNHLY and CDR2 FYNNEI.